This passage covers 17 T cell receptor beta chains from one sample sequenced in a study of blood T cell repertoires in COVID-19. Here immunoSEQ multiplex PCR was the method, and the copy in TCRdb shows in-frame clones only, minus some. The sample lists approximately 84,000 clones, 90% seen once, with around 1.5% in the top ten. The source material was peripheral blood. Every receptor here comes from a human donor with active COVID-19. The donor label of this sample is uncertain.

This clone was seen once. The CDR3 DNA sequence: TGCGCCAGCAGCCAAGGTTCCAGCGGAGCCTACGAGCAGTACTTC. This sequence encodes CASSQGSSGAYEQYF. The V and J genes are TRBV4-3 and TRBJ2-7, with a tentative D call TRBD2 (5 bases). The CDR3 loop spans 15 amino acids. V was clipped by 1 base and J by 2 bases, with 12 bases between them. Germline assignment: CDR1 LGHNA and CDR2 YSLEER.

V usage is TRBV2 and J usage is TRBJ1-3, with D maybe TRBD1 (6 bases). This CDR3 has 20 amino acids. The V end lost 0 bases, the J end lost 0 bases, and 21 bases lay between the germline ends. Looked up from germline, CDR1 is SNHLY and CDR2 is FYNNEI. The CDR3 DNA reads TGTGCCAGCAGTGAAGCGCTGGGGCAGGGACATGCGAGCTCTGGAAACACCATATATTTT. Translated, it gives CASSEALGQGHASSGNTIYF.

This sequence joins TRBV2 and TRBJ1-5, with 7 bases matching TRBD1. The CDR3 loop spans 14 amino acids. Per the germline V gene, CDR1 is SNHLY and CDR2 is FYNNEI. V lost 7 bases, J lost 4 bases, and 7 bases stayed unmatched. In DNA form, the CDR3 reads TGTGCCAGCACCACGGGACAGTCGAATCAGCCCCAGCATTTT. Translating it yields CASTTGQSNQPQHF.

V gene TRBV6-5 combines with J gene TRBJ1-3; D gene uncertain. Germline V CDR1 and CDR2: MNHEY, SVGAGI. CDR3 size: 16 residues. V was clipped by 0 bases and J by 5 bases, with 14 bases between them. In DNA, the CDR3 is TGTGCCAGCAGTTACTCGTGGCGGGGAACAAGAAACACCATATATTTT. Its protein product is CASSYSWRGTRNTIYF.

This clone was picked up one time. The chain links TRBV28 to TRBJ1-4, with 8 bases fitting TRBD1. Germline-derived CDR1 and CDR2 are MDHEN and SYDVKM. The CDR3 length is 14 residues. Germline trimming cut 3 bases from V and 7 bases from J; bases unmatched to any gene: 4. The CDR3 region has the DNA TGTGCCAGCAGTTTCAGGGGGCGAGCTGAAAAACTGTTTTTT. Translated, it gives CASSFRGRAEKLFF.

This clone appeared a single time. The chain combines TRBV3-1 (or the pseudogene TRBV3-2) with TRBJ1-6; D remains unclear. CDR3 size: 16 residues. V was shortened by 4 bases and J by 0 bases, with 10 bases between the two germline ends. Germline CDR1 LGHDT, CDR2 YNNKEL (reference sequence). The CDR3 is CASSLQGSSYNSPLHF. The CDR3 coding sequence is TGTGCCAGCAGCCTTCAAGGGAGCTCCTATAATTCACCCCTCCACTTT.

The chain couples TRBV4-2 to TRBJ2-5; 7 bases are shared with TRBD1. The CDR3 runs to 15 residues. Germline V lookup: CDR1 LGHNA, CDR2 YNFKEQ. V dropped 3 bases and J dropped 5; count of bases not matched to a gene: 9. CDR3 DNA sequence: TGTGCCAGCAGCCATGGACAGGAGGAGGTCGAGACCCAGTACTTC. It yields the protein CASSHGQEEVETQYF.

The sample holds a few counts of this clone. The chain carries TRBV19 and TRBJ1-6, with TRBD1 matching over 8 bases. CDR1 is LNHDA, CDR2 SQIVND, per germline (reference sequence). The CDR3 loop spans 15 amino acids. Germline trimming cut 4 bases from V and 5 bases from J; bases unmatched to any gene: 4. CDR3 residues: CASSRAGGNNSPLHF. In nucleotides, the CDR3 is TGTGCCAGTAGTAGGGCAGGGGGCAATAATTCACCCCTCCACTTT.

The chain has TRBV19 and TRBJ1-1; 7 nucleotides align to TRBD1. Germline V CDR1 and CDR2: LNHDA, SQIVND (reference sequence). The ends lost 8 bases at V and 0 bases at J; junction bases unmatched: 12. The CDR3 has 16 residues. The CDR3 loop is CASGSTGAPMNTEAFF. In DNA, the CDR3 is TGTGCCAGTGGAAGTACAGGGGCCCCAATGAACACTGAAGCTTTCTTT.

The chain employs TRBV28 and TRBJ1-2; the D gene is possibly TRBD1 (6 bases). The CDR3 totals 16 residues. V lost 1 base, J lost 7 bases, and 19 bases lay in between. Per the germline V gene, CDR1 is MDHEN and CDR2 is SYDVKM. The CDR3: CASSLSGSAGAFGYTF. The CDR3 DNA is TGTGCCAGCAGTTTATCGGGGTCGGCGGGGGCATTTGGCTACACCTTC.

This rearrangement joins TRBV27 to TRBJ2-5; perhaps TRBD2 as D (5 bases). Per germline, CDR1 MNHEY and CDR2 SMNVEV (reference sequence). The CDR3 is 15 amino acids. Deletions cut 4 bases from V and 2 bases from J, with 14 bases between. The DNA for the CDR3 is TGTGCCAGCAGTTCCTTGGGCCGGGATCAAGAGACCCAGTACTTC. Translated, it gives CASSSLGRDQETQYF.

On this clone: One end of the junction fails to match germline, which may point to a read error. The rearrangement links TRBV7-7 to TRBJ1-3, with a weak D call TRBD1 (5 bases). Germline values: CDR1 SSHAT, CDR2 FNYEAQ (reference sequence). This CDR3 is 15 amino acids long. CDR3: CASSQPGGSGNTIYF. The CDR3 coding sequence is TGTGCTAGCAGCCAACCGGGGGGCTCTGGAAACACCATATATTTT. The full variable domain, with the rest looked up from reference TRBV7-7 and TRBJ1-3, is GAGVSQSPRYKVTKRGQDVTLRCDPISSHATLYWYQQALGQGPEFLTYFNYEAQPDKSGLPSDRFSAERPEGSISTLTIQRTEQRDSAMYRCASSQPGGSGNTIYFGEGSWLTVV.

The CDR3 reads CASSQEVWENEQFF. The DNA of the CDR3 is TGTGCCAGCAGCCAAGAGGTGTGGGAGAATGAGCAGTTCTTC. This chain uses TRBV3-1 (or the pseudogene TRBV3-2) with TRBJ2-1; possible D gene TRBD2, 5 bases. Trimming stripped 0 bases from V and 7 bases from J, with 10 bases between. The CDR3 is 14 residues long. Germline loops: CDR1 LGHDT, CDR2 YNNKEL (reference sequence).

The chain links TRBV19 to TRBJ1-1; a weak D match, TRBD1 (5 bases). This CDR3 has 15 residues. Germline CDR1 LNHDA, CDR2 SQIVND (reference sequence). V was clipped by 4 bases and J by 2 bases, with 14 bases between them. This CDR3 is CASSTPTEANTEAFF. In DNA, the CDR3 is TGTGCCAGTAGTACCCCGACAGAAGCAAACACTGAAGCTTTCTTT.

This clone was seen a handful of times. The gene calls are TRBV5-1 and TRBJ2-7; 12 bases line up with TRBD2. Germline lookup yields CDR1 SGHRS and CDR2 YFSETQ. J lost 0 bases, V lost 4 bases, and 8 bases had no gene match. The CDR3 extends over 17 amino acids. CDR3 sequence (DNA): TGCGCCAGCAGCCTAGGACTAGCGGGGCGTAGCTCCTACGAGCAGTACTTC. This codes for CASSLGLAGRSSYEQYF.

The chain links TRBV12-3 or TRBV12-4 to TRBJ1-1; 7 bases match TRBD1. Trimming cost V 8 bases and J 8 bases; bases outside gene matches: 5. This CDR3 is built from 11 residues. The DNA of the CDR3 is TGTGCCAGCGGAGACAGGGCCGAAGCTTTCTTT. Translation gives CASGDRAEAFF.

V is TRBV7-2 and J is TRBJ2-3; D ambiguous. Germline CDR1 reads SGHTA; CDR2 reads FQGNSA. The CDR3 is made up of 13 amino acids. The ends were cut back, 7 bases at V and 2 bases at J, with 10 bases in the middle. As DNA, the CDR3 is TGTGCCAGCACGCCGCAGATCACAGATACGCAGTATTTT. Its protein is CASTPQITDTQYF. Complete variable domain (other parts from reference TRBV7-2 and TRBJ2-3): GAGVSQSPSNKVTEKGKDVELRCDPISGHTALYWYRQSLGQGLEFLIYFQGNSAPDKSGLPSDRFSAERTGGSVSTLTIQRTQQEDSAVYLCASTPQITDTQYFGPGTRLTVL.